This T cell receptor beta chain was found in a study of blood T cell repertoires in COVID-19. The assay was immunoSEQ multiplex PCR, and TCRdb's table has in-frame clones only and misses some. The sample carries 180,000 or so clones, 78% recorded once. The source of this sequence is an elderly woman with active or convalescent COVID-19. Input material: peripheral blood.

The CDR3: CASTRGYTGELFF. CDR3 nucleotides: TGTGCCAGCACTAGAGGGTACACCGGGGAGCTGTTTTTT. The V call is TRBV6-5, the J call TRBJ2-2; a weak D match, TRBD2 (5 bases). V was trimmed by 7 bases and J by 3 bases, leaving 9 bases between them. In germline, CDR1 is MNHEY, CDR2 SVGAGI. The CDR3 length is 13 residues.